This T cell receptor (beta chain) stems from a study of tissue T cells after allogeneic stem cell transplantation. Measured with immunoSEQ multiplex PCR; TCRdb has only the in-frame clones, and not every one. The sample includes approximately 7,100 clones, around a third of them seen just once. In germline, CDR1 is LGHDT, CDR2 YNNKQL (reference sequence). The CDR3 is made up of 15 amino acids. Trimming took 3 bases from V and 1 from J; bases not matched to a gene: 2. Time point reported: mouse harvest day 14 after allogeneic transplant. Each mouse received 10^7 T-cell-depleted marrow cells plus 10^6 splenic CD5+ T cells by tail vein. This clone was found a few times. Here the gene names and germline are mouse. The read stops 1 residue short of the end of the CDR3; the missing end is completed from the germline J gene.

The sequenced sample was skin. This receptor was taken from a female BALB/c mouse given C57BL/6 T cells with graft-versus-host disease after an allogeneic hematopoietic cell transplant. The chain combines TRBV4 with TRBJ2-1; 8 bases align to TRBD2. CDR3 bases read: TGTGCCAGCAGCTATTGGGGGGGGAACTATGCTGAGCAGTTC. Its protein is CASSYWGGNYAEQF. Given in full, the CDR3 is CASSYWGGNYAEQFF.